This TCR beta chain is drawn from a study of memory CD4+ T cells and cytomegalovirus serostatus. Study details: Of the healthy Belgian adults, 9 were CMV seropositive and about 24 seronegative. Broader study findings: Each of approximately 61 CMV-associated TCRbeta sequences occurred in one to five individuals.

Single viable CD3+CD4+CD8-CD45RO+ cells were sorted as the memory CD4+ T cells. Positive selection with CD4 microbeads enriched total CD4+ T cells. Remarks on this clone: Antigen specificity is unknown. The sample holds other DNA sequences that translate to the same CDR3.

The protocol was immunoSEQ multiplex PCR, while the TCRdb copy is restricted to in-frame clones and leaves out a portion. The table includes tens of thousands of clones, 75% to 85% detected once. CDR3 length equals 16 residues. Looked up from germline, CDR1 is SGHNT and CDR2 is YYREEE (reference sequence). V was cut by 7 bases and J by 3 bases, with 22 bases left in between. The specimen was memory CD4+ T cells from blood. The rearrangement uses TRBV5-4 and TRBJ1-1; tentatively, D is TRBD1 (5 bases). The source is an adult in good health and CMV-seronegative. The CDR3 nucleotides are TGTGCCAGCGCCCCCCCGGGCCCCCCGGGGCACACTGAAGCTTTCTTT. Protein: CASAPPGPPGHTEAFF.